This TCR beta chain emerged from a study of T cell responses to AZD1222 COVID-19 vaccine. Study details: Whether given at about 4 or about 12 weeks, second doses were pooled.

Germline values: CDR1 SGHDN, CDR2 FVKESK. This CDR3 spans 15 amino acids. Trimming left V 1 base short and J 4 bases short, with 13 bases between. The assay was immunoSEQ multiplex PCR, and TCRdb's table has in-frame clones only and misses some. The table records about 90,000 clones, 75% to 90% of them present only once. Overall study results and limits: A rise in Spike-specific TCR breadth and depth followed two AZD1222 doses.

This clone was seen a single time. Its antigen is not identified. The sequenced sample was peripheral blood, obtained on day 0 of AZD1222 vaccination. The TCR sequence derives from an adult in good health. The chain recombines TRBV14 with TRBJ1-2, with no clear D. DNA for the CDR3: TGTGCCAGCAGCCAAGGGTTGTCAAGAGGCTATGGCTACACCTTC. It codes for CASSQGLSRGYGYTF.